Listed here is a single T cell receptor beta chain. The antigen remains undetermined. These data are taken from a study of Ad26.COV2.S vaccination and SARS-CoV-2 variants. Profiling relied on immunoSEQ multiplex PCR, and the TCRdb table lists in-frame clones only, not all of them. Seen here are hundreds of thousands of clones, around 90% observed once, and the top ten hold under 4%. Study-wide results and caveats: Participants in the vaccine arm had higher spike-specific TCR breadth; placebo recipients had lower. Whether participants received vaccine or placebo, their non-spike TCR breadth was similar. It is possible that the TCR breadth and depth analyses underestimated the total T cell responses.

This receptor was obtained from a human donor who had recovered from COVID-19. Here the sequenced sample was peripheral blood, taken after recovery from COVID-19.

CDR3 in DNA: TGCGCCAGCAGCTTGTACGACTACCTCCGTGACACAGATACGCAGTATTTT. Encoded protein: CASSLYDYLRDTDTQYF. This chain joins TRBV5-1 and TRBJ2-3, with D maybe TRBD2 (5 bases). This CDR3 contains 17 residues. Germline lookup yields CDR1 SGHRS and CDR2 YFSETQ. Deletions cut 1 base from V and 2 bases from J, with 17 bases between.